One sample yielded the 14 T cell receptor beta chains listed below, sequenced in a study of early T cells in non-severe SARS-CoV-2 infection (dated by TCRdb to about 2021). The library was prepared using 5' RACE. TCRdb lists the instrument as NextSeq 500. The public reads were reprocessed in TCRdb via fastp at Q25 and MiXCR, keeping in-frame beta chains. Identical CDR3 proteins give one entry, which carries the most common genes and DNA. Counted in this sample were around 33,000 distinct CDR3 sequences; approximately 6% of them appeared once. The ten top clones hold 7.6% of the sample. Sequenced: whole blood. These receptors all come from an adult who was a healthcare worker with PCR-confirmed SARS-CoV-2 infection or an uninfected control (not recorded which).

V gene TRBV6-1 combines with J gene TRBJ2-1; D might be TRBD1 or TRBD2, each matching 6 bases. Germline CDR1 is MNHNS and CDR2 is SASEGT. V was pared by 9 bases and J by 4 bases, with 28 bases between. CDR3 size: 18 residues. The CDR3 protein is CASRGGQTRLGGYNEQFF. The CDR3 coding sequence is TGTGCCAGTAGAGGGGGGCAGACCCGACTAGGGGGGTACAATGAGCAGTTCTTC.

This clonotype was recorded at least ten times. The chain combines TRBV3-1 with TRBJ2-2, with 10 positions matching TRBD2. The CDR3 extends over 17 amino acids. Unmatched junction bases numbered 6, after V lost 5 bases and J lost 0 bases. Germline CDR1 is LGHDT and CDR2 is YNNKEL (reference sequence). As DNA, the CDR3 is TGTGCCAGCAGCTCACCGGGACTAGCGTCGAACACCGGGGAGCTGTTTTTT. It is translated as CASSSPGLASNTGELFF.

There are many counts of this clonotype. This chain uses TRBV7-8 with TRBJ1-5, with no clear D. Trimming shortened V by 1 base and J by 5 bases, and 9 bases separated the two germline ends. The CDR3 runs to 14 residues. Germline loops: CDR1 SGHVS, CDR2 FQNEAQ. The CDR3 here is CASSLVPGDQPQHF. CDR3 bases: TGTGCCAGCAGCTTAGTTCCGGGAGATCAGCCCCAGCATTTT.

The sample holds a few counts of this clonotype. The CDR3: CASSFGPQETQYF. The CDR3 DNA sequence: TGTGCCAGCAGCTTCGGACCCCAGGAGACCCAGTACTTC. This chain connects TRBV11-3 to TRBJ2-5; D is unresolved. This CDR3 is built from 13 residues. Germline CDR1 reads SGHNT; CDR2 reads YENEEA. Between the trimmed V and J ends, which lost 3 bases and 5 bases, there was a span of 10 bases.

This clonotype was observed at least ten times. The V gene is TRBV4-3, the J gene TRBJ1-4; D remains ambiguous. V was trimmed by 0 bases and J by 11 bases, leaving 13 bases between them. This CDR3 has 14 amino acids. Germline V gene data show CDR1 as LGHNA and CDR2 as YSLEER. This chain's CDR3 is CASSQDWADGKLFF. As DNA, the CDR3 is TGCGCCAGCAGCCAAGATTGGGCGGACGGTAAACTGTTTTTT.

This clonotype has a count of ten or more. The CDR3 loop is CASSPREESNEKLFF. CDR3 bases: TGTGCCAGCAGCCCGCGGGAGGAATCTAATGAAAAACTGTTTTTT. The V call is TRBV9, the J call TRBJ1-4; the D is unclear. From germline, CDR1 is SGDLS and CDR2 YYNGEE. This CDR3 has 15 residues. V lost 4 bases and J 3 bases, leaving 13 bases between the germline ends.

This clonotype has ten or more counts. The chain joins TRBV7-6 to TRBJ2-2; TRBD2 might be the D (6 bases). Trimming shortened V by 1 base and J by 4 bases, and 16 bases separated the two germline ends. Germline lookup yields CDR1 SGHVS and CDR2 FNYEAQ. The CDR3 runs 17 residues. In nucleotides, the CDR3 is TGTGCCAGCAGCTTAGGGTCCGGGAGCCTTTTCACCGGGGAGCTGTTTTTT. Encoded protein: CASSLGSGSLFTGELFF. The entire variable domain, with the rest obtained from reference TRBV7-6 and TRBJ2-2, is as follows: GAGVSQSPRYKVTKRGQDVALRCDPISGHVSLYWYRQALGQGPEFLTYFNYEAQQDKSGLPNDRFSAERPEGSISTLTIQRTEQRDSAMYRCASSLGSGSLFTGELFFGEGSRLTVL.

This clonotype was counted many times. The chain employs TRBV10-3 and TRBJ1-1; possible D gene TRBD1, 6 bases. V lost 6 bases to trimming and J lost 1 base, with 9 bases between them. The germline CDR1 and CDR2 sequences are ENHRY and SYGVKD. The CDR3 has 13 residues. DNA for the CDR3: TGTGCCATCAGGAACAGGGAGAACACTGAAGCTTTCTTT. This gives the protein CAIRNRENTEAFF.

At least ten counts were recorded for this clonotype. The rearrangement joins TRBV6-5 to TRBJ1-5; D unclear. V was cut by 0 bases and J by 5 bases, with 11 bases left in between. Germline V gives CDR1 MNHEY, CDR2 SVGAGI. This CDR3 is built from 15 residues. The DNA of the CDR3 is TGTGCCAGCAGTTACTCGGTTGGGTGGGATCAGCCCCAGCATTTT. It encodes CASSYSVGWDQPQHF.

This clonotype was counted ten times or more. The chain employs TRBV29-1 and TRBJ2-7; D unresolved. The V gene's germline CDR1 is SQVTM and CDR2 ANQGSEA. This CDR3 has 12 residues. The V end was cut by 8 bases, the J end by 3 bases, with 14 bases between. The CDR3 DNA sequence: TGCAGCTTCCGGACGGATCTCTACGAGCAGTACTTC. It specifies CSFRTDLYEQYF.

The table lists this clonotype with many counts. The V gene is TRBV10-3, the J gene TRBJ1-6; D is possibly TRBD1 (5 bases). Trimming removed 3 bases at V and 10 bases at J, with 16 bases between. The CDR3 spans 15 residues. CDR1 ENHRY and CDR2 SYGVKD come from the germline V gene. DNA of the CDR3: TGTGCCATCAGTGATTTGGGGAGGGACGGGTCACCCCTCCACTTT. Encoded protein: CAISDLGRDGSPLHF.

There are a few counts of this clonotype. This chain connects TRBV25-1 to TRBJ2-1; TRBD1 is a possible D gene (5 bases). V was shortened by 2 bases and J by 3 bases, with 8 bases between the two germline ends. Germline-derived CDR1 and CDR2 are MGHDK and SYGVNS. This CDR3 has 14 residues. In nucleotides, the CDR3 is TGTGCCAGCAGTGAACCCGGACACTACAATGAGCAGTTCTTC. Translation gives CASSEPGHYNEQFF.

This clonotype occurred many times. V gene TRBV3-1 combines with J gene TRBJ1-1; D possibly corresponds to TRBD1 (5 bases). V gave up 5 bases and J gave up 6 bases, with 16 bases separating them. Germline V gives CDR1 LGHDT, CDR2 YNNKEL (reference sequence). This CDR3 is built from 14 residues. The CDR3 nucleotides read TGTGCCAGCAGCGTCAGTCTGGGGCCCTCTGAAGCTTTCTTT. It codes for CASSVSLGPSEAFF.

This clonotype was detected many times. The chain joins TRBV3-1 to TRBJ2-7, with D maybe TRBD2 (6 bases). This CDR3 spans 15 amino acids. Germline CDR1 and CDR2: LGHDT and YNNKEL (reference sequence). V was trimmed by 4 bases and J by 0 bases, leaving 13 bases between them. CDR3 residues: CASSLQAGASYEQYF. The CDR3 nucleotides read TGTGCCAGCAGCCTCCAAGCGGGCGCCTCCTACGAGCAGTACTTC.